These 27 T cell receptor beta chains were sequenced from one sample in a study of blood T cell repertoires in COVID-19. TCRdb's copy holds only in-frame clones and misses some; the assay was immunoSEQ multiplex PCR. The table shows under 300,000 clones, with around 87% occurring only once. The specimen sequenced was PBMCs or T cells enriched from blood (not recorded which). These receptors came from a young woman who had recovered from COVID-19.

The chain links TRBV5-1 to TRBJ1-6, with D perhaps matching TRBD1 (6 bases). Germline CDR1 reads SGHRS; CDR2 reads YFSETQ. Deletions cut 0 bases from V and 5 bases from J, with 15 bases between. The CDR3 extends over 17 amino acids. The CDR3 region is CASSLAKGGNNNSPLHF. The CDR3 DNA sequence: TGCGCCAGCAGCTTGGCCAAGGGGGGGAACAATAATTCACCCCTCCACTTT.

J is TRBJ1-1 and V is TRBV29-1, with TRBD1 identical over 8 bases. The CDR3 loop spans 15 amino acids. V lost 6 bases and J lost 3; bases outside the gene matches: 12. Germline-derived CDR1 and CDR2 are SQVTM and ANQGSEA. The CDR3: CSVGGQGARDTEAFF. In DNA form, the CDR3 reads TGCAGCGTGGGTGGACAGGGAGCACGGGACACTGAAGCTTTCTTT.

This clone has a handful of counts. The chain links TRBV5-5 to TRBJ1-4, with 8 bases lining up with TRBD1. This CDR3 has 15 amino acids. Germline CDR1 reads SGHKS; CDR2 reads YYEKEE (reference sequence). J gave up 3 bases and V 4 bases, and 5 bases lay outside the gene matches. DNA of the CDR3: TGTGCCAGCAGCCCGGGACAGGTTCCTAATGAAAAACTGTTTTTT. It translates to CASSPGQVPNEKLFF. Using reference TRBV5-5 and TRBJ1-4 for the parts outside the CDR3, the full variable domain is DAGVTQSPTHLIKTRGQQVTLRCSPISGHKSVSWYQQVLGQGPQFIFQYYEKEERGRGNFPDRFSARQFPNYSSELNVNALLLGDSALYLCASSPGQVPNEKLFFGSGTQLSVL.

V and J are TRBV9 and TRBJ1-5; no clear D gene. Looked up from germline, CDR1 is SGDLS and CDR2 is YYNGEE. The germline V and J ends were trimmed by 0 bases and 9 bases, with 13 bases remaining between them. This CDR3 comprises 14 residues. As DNA, the CDR3 is TGTGCCAGCAGCGTAGAAAGTGGGCGTCCGCCCCAGCATTTT. It codes for CASSVESGRPPQHF.

This chain links TRBV28 with TRBJ2-3; D possibly corresponds to TRBD2 (5 bases). This CDR3 is 15 amino acids long. Trimming cost V 5 bases and J 0 bases, with 12 bases left between them. Germline lookup yields CDR1 MDHEN and CDR2 SYDVKM. Written as DNA, the CDR3 is TGTGCCAGCAGTCTTTGGACGGGGAGCACAGATACGCAGTATTTT. It specifies CASSLWTGSTDTQYF. Together with reference TRBV28 and TRBJ2-3, the CDR3 gives the full variable domain: DVKVTQSSRYLVKRTGEKVFLECVQDMDHENMFWYRQDPGLGLRLIYFSYDVKMKEKGDIPEGYSVSREKKERFSLILESASTNQTSMYLCASSLWTGSTDTQYFGPGTRLTVL.

The chain links TRBV10-3 to TRBJ1-2, with D possibly TRBD1 on 6 matching bases. The length of the CDR3 is 13 residues. V lost 6 bases and J lost 5, with 13 bases in between. From germline, CDR1 is ENHRY and CDR2 SYGVKD. CDR3 amino acids: CAIREDSPYGYTF. The CDR3 nucleotides are TGTGCCATCAGGGAGGACAGTCCTTATGGCTACACCTTC.

The chain recombines TRBV12-5 with TRBJ2-7, with 10 bases matching TRBD2. The CDR3 covers 13 residues. The V segment lost 11 bases and the J segment 7 bases; nucleotides outside the gene matches: 11. Germline V gene data show CDR1 as LGHNT and CDR2 as FRNRAP. CDR3 sequence reads: CAGYEAGGPEQYF. CDR3 DNA sequence: TGTGCTGGGTATGAAGCGGGGGGGCCTGAGCAGTACTTC.

The V call is TRBV7-6, the J call TRBJ1-2, with TRBD1 matching 7 bases. CDR3 length: 15 residues. Germline V gene sequence: CDR1 SGHVS, CDR2 FNYEAQ. V trimming: 4 bases; J trimming: 8 bases; junction bases outside the gene matches: 13. CDR3 sequence: CASSSSLQGVRGYTF. The CDR3 DNA sequence: TGTGCCAGCAGCTCGAGCCTCCAGGGGGTACGGGGCTACACCTTC.

The gene calls are TRBV23-1 and TRBJ1-1; 7 bases are a match to TRBD1. TRBV23-1 is an ORF; its function is uncertain. The CDR3 covers 15 residues. The V gene end was trimmed by 2 bases and the J gene end by 1 base; junction bases not matched to a gene: 4. This chain's CDR3 is CASSQARDRNTEAFF. For the CDR3, the DNA is TGCGCCAGCAGTCAAGCCCGGGACAGGAACACTGAAGCTTTCTTT.

The table lists this clone with a few counts. The genes are TRBV3-1 (or the pseudogene TRBV3-2) and TRBJ2-5; D unclear. The V end was cut by 4 bases, the J end by 5 bases, with 20 bases between. The CDR3 is made up of 16 amino acids. In germline, CDR1 is LGHDT, CDR2 YNNKEL (reference sequence). The CDR3 reads CASSLSAPRGGETQYF. The CDR3 nucleotides read TGTGCCAGCAGCCTGAGCGCTCCGAGAGGCGGTGAGACCCAGTACTTC.

V is TRBV19 and J is TRBJ2-1; possible D gene TRBD2, 7 bases. Trimming cost V 5 bases and J 8 bases, with 16 bases left between them. The germline V gene encodes CDR1 LNHDA and CDR2 SQIVND (reference sequence). The length of the CDR3 is 14 residues. As DNA, the CDR3 is TGTGCCAGTAGTTCAATGGGGGGGGCTTATGAGCAGTTCTTC. Amino acid sequence: CASSSMGGAYEQFF. Based on the CDR3 plus reference TRBV19 and TRBJ2-1, the full variable domain is DGGITQSPKYLFRKEGQNVTLSCEQNLNHDAMYWYRQDPGQGLRLIYYSQIVNDFQKGDIAEGYSVSREKKESFPLTVTSAQKNPTAFYLCASSSMGGAYEQFFGPGTRLTVL.

This chain joins TRBV5-1 and TRBJ1-2, with a tentative D call TRBD1 (5 bases). Germline V gene lookup returns CDR1 SGHRS and CDR2 YFSETQ. The V end was cut by 0 bases, the J end by 8 bases, with 14 bases between. The CDR3 is 14 residues long. The CDR3 here is CASSLVAGPQGYTF. The DNA of the CDR3 is TGCGCCAGCAGCTTGGTGGCGGGACCTCAAGGCTACACCTTC.

This clone was detected once. CDR3 bases: TGTGCCAGCAGTTACGGGGCAGCCTTGAACTATGGCTACACCTTC. Its protein is CASSYGAALNYGYTF. This chain uses TRBV6-5 with TRBJ1-2; maybe TRBD1 (5 bases). CDR1 is MNHEY and CDR2 is SVGAGI in the germline V gene. This CDR3 has 15 amino acids. V lost 2 bases to trimming and J lost 2 bases, with 12 bases between them.

This sequence joins TRBV5-1 and TRBJ1-1, with D uncertain. The V and J ends lost 2 bases and 1 base respectively, with 6 bases between them. The CDR3 loop spans 13 amino acids. Per the germline V gene, CDR1 is SGHRS and CDR2 is YFSETQ. The CDR3 here is CASSFYQNTEAFF. Written as DNA, the CDR3 is TGCGCCAGCAGCTTCTACCAGAACACTGAAGCTTTCTTT.

As DNA, the CDR3 is TGCGCCAGCAGCCATTCAGCGACGGTGGAGACTGAAGCTTTCTTT. This encodes CASSHSATVETEAFF. The V and J genes are TRBV4-1 and TRBJ1-1; D call uncertain. V lost 3 bases and J 5 bases, leaving 16 bases between the germline ends. The germline gives CDR1 MGHRA, CDR2 YSYEKL. This CDR3 region has 15 residues.

Details on this clone: This sample includes further DNA sequences coding for the same CDR3. Here the CDR3 reads CASSPPWGGYGYTF. The CDR3 DNA follows: TGTGCCAGCAGCCCCCCATGGGGGGGCTATGGCTACACCTTC. V and J are TRBV14 and TRBJ1-2; TRBD1 is a possible D gene (5 bases). CDR3 length: 14 residues. The V gene lost 4 bases and the J gene lost 4 bases, with 13 bases spanning the gap. Germline V gene lookup returns CDR1 SGHDN and CDR2 FVKESK. The full variable domain, completed using reference TRBV14 and TRBJ1-2, is EAGVTQFPSHSVIEKGQTVTLRCDPISGHDNLYWYRRVMGKEIKFLLHFVKESKQDESGMPNNRFLAERTGGTYSTLKVQPAELEDSGVYFCASSPPWGGYGYTFGSGTRLTVV.

There are a few counts of this clone. The chain recombines TRBV9 with TRBJ1-2; TRBD1 matches 7 bases. Germline V gene data show CDR1 as SGDLS and CDR2 as YYNGEE. V was clipped by 7 bases and J by 2 bases; unmatched bases: 11. The CDR3 contains 15 residues. CDR3 DNA: TGTGCCAGCCAAGTCGGATCGACAGGGAACTATGGCTACACCTTC. Protein: CASQVGSTGNYGYTF.

The chain employs TRBV2 and TRBJ1-2; D remains ambiguous. There are 12 residues in the CDR3. The ends were cut back, 2 bases at V and 4 bases at J, with 5 bases in the middle. Germline lookup yields CDR1 SNHLY and CDR2 FYNNEI. This CDR3 is CASSEYSYGYTF. Written as DNA, the CDR3 is TGTGCCAGCAGTGAATATAGCTATGGCTACACCTTC. Drawing the rest from reference TRBV2 and TRBJ1-2, the complete variable domain is EPEVTQTPSHQVTQMGQEVILRCVPISNHLYFYWYRQILGQKVEFLVSFYNNEISEKSEIFDDQFSVERPDGSNFTLKIRSTKLEDSAMYFCASSEYSYGYTFGSGTRLTVV.

As concerns this clone: The junction and the germline gene differ at one end; a read error may be behind it. The rearrangement uses TRBV4-1 and TRBJ2-1; 15 bases align to TRBD2. Germline values: CDR1 MGHRA, CDR2 YSYEKL. The CDR3 spans 15 residues. The CDR3 bases are TGCGCCAGCAGACAAGGACTAGCGGGGGGGAATGAGCAGTTCTTC. Translation: CASRQGLAGGNEQFF.

The gene calls are TRBV27 and TRBJ1-2; TRBD1 matches 11 bases. CDR1 and CDR2 (germline): MNHEY, SMNVEV (reference sequence). Trimming at V came to 5 bases and at J to 7 bases, leaving 6 bases not matched to a gene. The CDR3 loop spans 14 amino acids. The CDR3 DNA sequence: TGTGCCAGCAGTCAGGACAGGGGGCATGGTGGCTACACCTTC. Translation: CASSQDRGHGGYTF.

The J gene is TRBJ1-2, the V gene TRBV18; perhaps TRBD1 as D (5 bases). The CDR3 runs 12 residues. V lost 2 bases and J 7 bases, leaving 8 bases between the germline ends. Per germline, CDR1 KGHSH and CDR2 LQKENI. CDR3 DNA: TGTGCCAGCTCACCAGCAGGGATTGGCTACACCTTC. Encoded protein: CASSPAGIGYTF.

The chain couples TRBV15 to TRBJ1-3; 9 bases agree with TRBD1. CDR3 length: 15 residues. CDR1 LNHNV and CDR2 YYDKDF come from the germline V gene (reference sequence). Unmatched junction bases numbered 8, after V lost 8 bases and J lost 3 bases. CDR3 nucleotides: TGTGCCACCTCTGCCGGGACAGGGATTGGAAACACCATATATTTT. It specifies CATSAGTGIGNTIYF.

The table lists this clone with a count of one. The V and J genes are TRBV28 and TRBJ2-2, with unresolved D. The CDR3 loop spans 13 amino acids. Per the germline V gene, CDR1 is MDHEN and CDR2 is SYDVKM. The V end lost 3 bases, the J end lost 2 bases, and 4 bases lay between the germline ends. CDR3: CASSFSNTGELFF. The CDR3, as DNA: TGTGCCAGCAGTTTTTCTAACACCGGGGAGCTGTTTTTT. Full variable domain (missing parts from reference TRBV28 and TRBJ2-2): DVKVTQSSRYLVKRTGEKVFLECVQDMDHENMFWYRQDPGLGLRLIYFSYDVKMKEKGDIPEGYSVSREKKERFSLILESASTNQTSMYLCASSFSNTGELFFGEGSRLTVL.

This clone was recorded only once. This chain links TRBV5-8 with TRBJ2-7, with 14 bases aligning to TRBD2. J was trimmed by 3 bases and V by 4 bases; bases with no gene match: 6. CDR1 and CDR2 (germline): SGHTS, YDEGEE. The CDR3 has 16 residues. The CDR3 bases are TGTGCCAGCAGCCCGGGGACTAGCGGGGGAGTCTACGAGCAGTACTTC. Its translation: CASSPGTSGGVYEQYF.

The V call is TRBV11-2, the J call TRBJ2-5; 8 nucleotides line up with TRBD2. This CDR3 is built from 16 residues. Germline CDR1 SGHAT, CDR2 FQNNGV. V lost 3 bases, J lost 5 bases, and 11 bases stayed unmatched. Here the CDR3 reads CASSFSPSTGGETQYF. CDR3 nucleotide sequence: TGTGCCAGCAGCTTTAGCCCGTCGACGGGAGGGGAGACCCAGTACTTC.

The chain carries TRBV7-9 and TRBJ2-3, with 8 nucleotides matching TRBD1. Germline V lookup: CDR1 SEHNR, CDR2 FQNEAQ (reference sequence). The CDR3 is made up of 16 amino acids. V was clipped by 5 bases and J by 2 bases; unmatched bases: 9. The CDR3 region is CASSGRQGYITDTQYF. In DNA, the CDR3 is TGTGCCAGCAGCGGCCGACAGGGGTATATCACAGATACGCAGTATTTT.

This chain uses TRBV9 with TRBJ1-1; D gene uncertain. The germline gives CDR1 SGDLS, CDR2 YYNGEE. The CDR3 has 13 amino acids. Trimming took 0 bases from V and 2 from J, leaving 5 bases between them. This chain's CDR3 is CASSVVLNTEAFF. CDR3 sequence (DNA): TGTGCCAGCAGCGTAGTCCTCAACACTGAAGCTTTCTTT.